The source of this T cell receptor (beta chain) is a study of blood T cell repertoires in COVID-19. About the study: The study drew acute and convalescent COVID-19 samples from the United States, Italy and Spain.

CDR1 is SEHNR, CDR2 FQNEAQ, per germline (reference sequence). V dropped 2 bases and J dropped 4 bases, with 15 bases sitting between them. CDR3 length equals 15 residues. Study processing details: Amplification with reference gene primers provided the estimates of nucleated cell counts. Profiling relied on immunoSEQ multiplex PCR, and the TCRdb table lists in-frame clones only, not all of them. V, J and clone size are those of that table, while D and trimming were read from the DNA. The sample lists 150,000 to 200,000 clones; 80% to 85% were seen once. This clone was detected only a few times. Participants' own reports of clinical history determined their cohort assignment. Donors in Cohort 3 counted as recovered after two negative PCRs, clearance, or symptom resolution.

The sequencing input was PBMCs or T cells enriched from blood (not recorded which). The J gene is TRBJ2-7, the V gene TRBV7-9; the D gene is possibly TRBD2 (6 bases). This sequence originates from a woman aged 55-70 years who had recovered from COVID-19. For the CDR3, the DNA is TGTGCCAGCAGCTTACGGCCGGGAGAGGCATACGAGCAGTACTTC. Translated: CASSLRPGEAYEQYF.